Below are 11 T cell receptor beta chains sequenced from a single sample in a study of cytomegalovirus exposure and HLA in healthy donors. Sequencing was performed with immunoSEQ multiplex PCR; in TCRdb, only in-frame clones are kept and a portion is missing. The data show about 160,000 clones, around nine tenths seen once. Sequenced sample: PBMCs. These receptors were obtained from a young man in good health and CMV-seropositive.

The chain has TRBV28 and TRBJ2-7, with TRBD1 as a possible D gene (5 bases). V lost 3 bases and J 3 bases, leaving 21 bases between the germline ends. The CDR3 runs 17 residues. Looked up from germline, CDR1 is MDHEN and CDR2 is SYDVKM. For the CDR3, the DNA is TGTGCCAGCAGTTTCTTCCCCGAATGGGGCCCTAACTACGAGCAGTACTTC. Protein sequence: CASSFFPEWGPNYEQYF.

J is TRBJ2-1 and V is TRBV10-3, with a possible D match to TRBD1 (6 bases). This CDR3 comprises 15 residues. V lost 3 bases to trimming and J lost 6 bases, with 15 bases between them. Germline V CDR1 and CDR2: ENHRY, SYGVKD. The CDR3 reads CAISESQGIVNEQFF. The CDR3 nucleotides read TGTGCCATCAGTGAATCACAGGGAATTGTCAATGAGCAGTTCTTC.

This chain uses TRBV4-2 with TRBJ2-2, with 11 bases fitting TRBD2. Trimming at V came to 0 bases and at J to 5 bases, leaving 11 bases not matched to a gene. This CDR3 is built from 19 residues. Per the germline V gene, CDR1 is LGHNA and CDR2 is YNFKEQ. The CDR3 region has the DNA TGTGCCAGCAGCCAAGATCAATTCGTACCTAGCGGGAGGACCGGGGAGCTGTTTTTT. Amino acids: CASSQDQFVPSGRTGELFF.

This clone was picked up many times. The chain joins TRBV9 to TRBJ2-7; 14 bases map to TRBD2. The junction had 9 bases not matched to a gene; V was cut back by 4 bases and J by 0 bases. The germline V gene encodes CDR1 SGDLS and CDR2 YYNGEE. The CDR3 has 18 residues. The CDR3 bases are TGTGCCAGCAGCTCCGGACTAGCGGGAGGACCCCACTCCTACGAGCAGTACTTC. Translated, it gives CASSSGLAGGPHSYEQYF. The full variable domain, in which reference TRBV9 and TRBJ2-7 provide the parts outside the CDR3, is DSGVTQTPKHLITATGQRVTLRCSPRSGDLSVYWYQQSLDQGLQFLIQYYNGEERAKGNILERFSAQQFPDLHSELNLSSLELGDSALYFCASSSGLAGGPHSYEQYFGPGTRLTVT.

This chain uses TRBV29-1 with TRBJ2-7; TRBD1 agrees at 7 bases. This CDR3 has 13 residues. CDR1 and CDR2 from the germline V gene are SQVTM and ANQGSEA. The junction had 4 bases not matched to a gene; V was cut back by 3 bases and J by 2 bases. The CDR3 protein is CSVETGITYEQYF. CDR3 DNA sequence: TGCAGCGTTGAGACAGGGATCACCTACGAGCAGTACTTC.

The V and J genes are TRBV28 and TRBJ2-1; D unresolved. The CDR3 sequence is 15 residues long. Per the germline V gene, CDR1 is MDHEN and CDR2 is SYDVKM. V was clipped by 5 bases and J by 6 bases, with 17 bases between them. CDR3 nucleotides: TGTGCCAGCAGTCCCCCTGCCAGGCCTGGCAATGAGCAGTTCTTC. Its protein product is CASSPPARPGNEQFF.

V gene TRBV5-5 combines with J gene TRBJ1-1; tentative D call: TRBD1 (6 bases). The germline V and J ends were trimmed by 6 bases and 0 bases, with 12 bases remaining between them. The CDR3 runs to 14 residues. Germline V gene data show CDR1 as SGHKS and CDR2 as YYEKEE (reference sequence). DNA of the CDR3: TGTGCCAGCACATGGGGACACATGAACACTGAAGCTTTCTTT. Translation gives CASTWGHMNTEAFF.

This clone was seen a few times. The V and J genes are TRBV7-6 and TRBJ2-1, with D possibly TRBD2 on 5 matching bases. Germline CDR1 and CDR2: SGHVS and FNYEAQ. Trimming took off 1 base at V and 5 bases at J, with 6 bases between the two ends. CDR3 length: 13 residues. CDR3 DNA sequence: TGTGCCAGCAGCTTAGTGAGGGACAATGAGCAGTTCTTC. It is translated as CASSLVRDNEQFF.

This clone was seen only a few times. The CDR3 spells CASSQDPLPHYEQYF. Written as DNA, the CDR3 is TGCGCCAGCAGCCAAGACCCACTTCCTCACTACGAGCAGTACTTC. The chain recombines TRBV4-1 with TRBJ2-7; D not resolved. The CDR3 runs 15 residues. The germline V and J ends were trimmed by 0 bases and 3 bases, with 12 bases remaining between them. CDR1 and CDR2 from the germline V gene are MGHRA and YSYEKL.

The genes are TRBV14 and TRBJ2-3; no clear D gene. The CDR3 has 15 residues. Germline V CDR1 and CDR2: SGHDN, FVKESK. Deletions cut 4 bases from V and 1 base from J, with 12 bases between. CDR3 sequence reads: CASSPTTLGTDTQYF. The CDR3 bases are TGTGCCAGCAGCCCCACAACCCTCGGCACAGATACGCAGTATTTT. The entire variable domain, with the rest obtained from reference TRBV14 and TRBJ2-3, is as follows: EAGVTQFPSHSVIEKGQTVTLRCDPISGHDNLYWYRRVMGKEIKFLLHFVKESKQDESGMPNNRFLAERTGGTYSTLKVQPAELEDSGVYFCASSPTTLGTDTQYFGPGTRLTVL.

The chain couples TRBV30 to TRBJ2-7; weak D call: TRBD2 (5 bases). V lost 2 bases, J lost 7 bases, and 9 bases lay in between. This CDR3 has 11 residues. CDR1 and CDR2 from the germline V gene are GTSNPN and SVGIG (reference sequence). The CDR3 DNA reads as TGTGCCTGGAGTAAACTAGATGAGCAGTACTTC. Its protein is CAWSKLDEQYF.